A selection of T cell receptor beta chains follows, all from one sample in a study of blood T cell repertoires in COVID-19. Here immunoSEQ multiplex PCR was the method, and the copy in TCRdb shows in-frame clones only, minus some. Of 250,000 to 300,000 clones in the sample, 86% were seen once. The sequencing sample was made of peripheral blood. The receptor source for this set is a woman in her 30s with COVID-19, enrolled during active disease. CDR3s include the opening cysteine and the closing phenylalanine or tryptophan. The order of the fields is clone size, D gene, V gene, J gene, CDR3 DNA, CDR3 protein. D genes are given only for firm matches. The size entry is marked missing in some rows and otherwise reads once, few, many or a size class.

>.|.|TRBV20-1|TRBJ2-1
TGCAGTGCTAATGACGGGGTCACCTACAATGAGCAGTTCTTC
CSANDGVTYNEQFF
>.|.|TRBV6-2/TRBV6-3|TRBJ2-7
TGTGCCAGCAGTTACGCGTGGTACGAGCAGTACTTC
CASSYAWYEQYF
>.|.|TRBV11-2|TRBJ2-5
TGTGCCAGCAGCTTATTCCTAGATCAAGAGACCCAGTACTTC
CASSLFLDQETQYF
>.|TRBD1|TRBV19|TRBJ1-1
TGTGCCAGTAGTCAGGGGGGAAGGAACACTGAAGCTTTCTTT
CASSQGGRNTEAFF
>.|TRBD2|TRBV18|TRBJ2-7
TGTGCCAGCTCACCGTTTAGCGGGGGCCGGACCTACGAGCAGTACTTC
CASSPFSGGRTYEQYF
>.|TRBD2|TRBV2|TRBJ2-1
TGTGCCAGCAACGGGGGGGTCTACAATGAGCAGTTCTTC
CASNGGVYNEQFF
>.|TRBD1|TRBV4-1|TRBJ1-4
TGCGCCAGCAGCCATACCCCGAGGACAGGTCCGTCCGCTAATGAAAAACTGTTTTTT
CASSHTPRTGPSANEKLFF
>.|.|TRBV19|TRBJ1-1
TGTGCCAGTAGCTACATGGGGGGGAGCACTGAAGCTTTCTTT
CASSYMGGSTEAFF
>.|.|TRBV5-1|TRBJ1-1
TGCGCCAGCAGCTTGGGAGTCGGGGGTCCCACTGAAGCTTTCTTT
CASSLGVGGPTEAFF
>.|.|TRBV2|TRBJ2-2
TGTGCCAGCAGTAGGGTACAGGTCACCGGGGAGCTGTTTTTT
CASSRVQVTGELFF
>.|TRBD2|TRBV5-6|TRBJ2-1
TGTGCCAGCAGGGGGACGGGACTACTTTACAATGAGCAGTTCTTC
CASRGTGLLYNEQFF
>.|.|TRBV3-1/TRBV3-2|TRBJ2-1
TGTGCCAGCAGCCGAAGGGGAACGGGCAATGAGCAGTTCTTC
CASSRRGTGNEQFF
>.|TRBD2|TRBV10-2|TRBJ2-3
TGCGCCAGCAGCCTTCTAGCGGGGACAGATACGCAGTATTTT
CASSLLAGTDTQYF
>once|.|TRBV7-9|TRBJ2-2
TGTGCCAGCAGCTTAGTAGTACGGGTGAACACCGGGGAGCTGTTTTTT
CASSLVVRVNTGELFF
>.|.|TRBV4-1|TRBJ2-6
TGCGCCAGCAGCCATCATGGGGGCAGGGCCAACGTCCTGACTTTC
CASSHHGGRANVLTF
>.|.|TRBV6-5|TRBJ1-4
TGTGCCAGCAGGGGGGCGGCTAATGAAAAACTGTTTTTT
CASRGAANEKLFF
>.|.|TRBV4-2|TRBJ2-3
TGTGCCAGCAGCCAAGCCTCCACGCAGTATTTT
CASSQASTQYF
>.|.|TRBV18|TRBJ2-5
TGTGCCAGCTCACCAGGTACCTTTGCGGCCCAGTACTTC
CASSPGTFAAQYF
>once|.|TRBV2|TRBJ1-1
TGTGCCAGCAGTGATCAGGGTTACACTGAAGCTTTCTTT
CASSDQGYTEAFF
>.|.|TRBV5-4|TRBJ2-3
TGTGCCAGCAGCCTCTCGAGCACAGATACGCAGTATTTT
CASSLSSTDTQYF
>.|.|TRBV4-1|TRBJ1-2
TGCGCCAGCAGCCACCCGGGGGTACCGGATGGCTACACCTTC
CASSHPGVPDGYTF
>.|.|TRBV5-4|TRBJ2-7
TGTGCCAGCAGCTCGAGGGGTTGGGGGGACGAGCAGTACTTC
CASSSRGWGDEQYF
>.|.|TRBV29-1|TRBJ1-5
TGCAGCGTCCAGGGTGCAAGCAATCAGCCCCAGCATTTT
CSVQGASNQPQHF
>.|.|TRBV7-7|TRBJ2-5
TGTGCCAGCAGCTTACTGGGGACACCCCAGGAGACCCAGTACTTC
CASSLLGTPQETQYF
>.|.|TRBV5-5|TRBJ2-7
TGTGCCAGCAGCCCCGCGTGGTACGAGCAGTACTTC
CASSPAWYEQYF
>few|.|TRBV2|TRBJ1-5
TGTGCCAGCAGTGAAGAAGCCGGACAGTACAATCAGCCCCAGCATTTT
CASSEEAGQYNQPQHF
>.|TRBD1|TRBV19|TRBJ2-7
TGTGCCAGTAGTATCGACTCGGGGCCAGGGGGCAAGGACGAGCAGTACTTC
CASSIDSGPGGKDEQYF
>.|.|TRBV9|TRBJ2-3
TGTGCCAGCAGCGTAGTCGGACTATCCGCAGATACGCAGTATTTT
CASSVVGLSADTQYF
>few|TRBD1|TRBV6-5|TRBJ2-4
TGTGCCAGCAGTTACGGAGGACAGGGTAAAAACATTCAGTACTTC
CASSYGGQGKNIQYF
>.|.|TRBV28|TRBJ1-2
TGTGCCAGCAGTTCCCCCTCCCAGGGGCATGGCTACACCTTC
CASSSPSQGHGYTF
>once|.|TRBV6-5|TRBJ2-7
TGTGCCAGCAGAGTAGACAGAAGGAGTTCCTACGAGCAGTACTTC
CASRVDRRSSYEQYF
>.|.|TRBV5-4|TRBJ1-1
TGTGCCAGCAGCTCCAACAGGGAAACTGAAGCTTTCTTT
CASSSNRETEAFF
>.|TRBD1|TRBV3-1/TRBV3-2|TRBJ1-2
TGTGCCAGCAGCCACCAGGGGGGCGGAGGCTACACCTTC
CASSHQGGGGYTF
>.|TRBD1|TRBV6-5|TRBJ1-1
TGTGCCAGCAGTCCAGGGGGAACTGAAGCTTTCTTT
CASSPGGTEAFF
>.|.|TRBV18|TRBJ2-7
TGTGCCAGCTCCCCCAGCGGGCGCTCCTACGAGCAGTACTTC
CASSPSGRSYEQYF
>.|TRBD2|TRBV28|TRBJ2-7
TGTGCCAGCAGTCAGATAGGTTTGGGACTAGCGGGGACAAAGCAGTACTTC
CASSQIGLGLAGTKQYF
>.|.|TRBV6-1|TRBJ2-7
TGTGCCAGCAGTGAGGTAGGAGCAGGGCGCTACTTC
CASSEVGAGRYF
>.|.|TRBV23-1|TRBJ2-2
TGCGCCAGCAGGCGGGATCGGACCGGGGAGCTGTTTTTT
CASRRDRTGELFF
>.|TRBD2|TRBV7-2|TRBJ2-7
TGTGCCAGCAGCTTACTGTCCCTTATGGCGGGGGGACCTACGGGGCAGTACTTC
CASSLLSLMAGGPTGQYF
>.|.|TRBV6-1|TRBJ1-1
TGTGCCAGCAGTGAACGCGGCGCCCAAGCTTTCTTT
CASSERGAQAFF
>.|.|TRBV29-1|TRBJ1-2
TGCAGCGTCCGGGGGGGGGCAGGCCCCTACTATGGCTACACCTTC
CSVRGGAGPYYGYTF
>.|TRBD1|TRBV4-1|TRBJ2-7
TGCGCCAGCAGCCAATCGCCGGGACAGGGATTGTACGGGGAGCAGTACTTC
CASSQSPGQGLYGEQYF
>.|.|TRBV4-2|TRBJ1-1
TGTGCCAGCAGCCAAGCAGTAAGAAATGAAGCTTTCTTT
CASSQAVRNEAFF
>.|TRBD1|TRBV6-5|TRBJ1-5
TGTGCCAGCAGGCCGACAGGGACTAGCAATCAGCCCCAGCATTTT
CASRPTGTSNQPQHF
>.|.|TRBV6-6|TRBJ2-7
TGTGCCAGCAGCCCCACTGGACTAAACGAGCAGTACTTC
CASSPTGLNEQYF
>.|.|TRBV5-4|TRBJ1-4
TGTGCCAGCAGCTTAGACACTGATAATGAAAAACTGTTTTTT
CASSLDTDNEKLFF
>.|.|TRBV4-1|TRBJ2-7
TGCGCCAGCAGCCAAGTTCCACAGGGCTACCCGAACTACGAGCAGTACTTC
CASSQVPQGYPNYEQYF
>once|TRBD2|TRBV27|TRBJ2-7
TGTGCCAGCAGTGACAGCGCGGGACTAGCCCCTCTCGAGCAGTACTTC
CASSDSAGLAPLEQYF
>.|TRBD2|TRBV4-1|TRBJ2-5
TGCGCCAGCAGCCAAGAAGGGACTAGCAGCCAGTACTTC
CASSQEGTSSQYF
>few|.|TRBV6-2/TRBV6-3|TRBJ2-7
TGTGCCAGCAGTTACTCTAGTCTAGCGATTTCCTACGAGCAGTACTTC
CASSYSSLAISYEQYF
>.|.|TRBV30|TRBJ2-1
TGTGCCGCCTCAGGGGTCGCCTACAATGAGCAGTTCTTC
CAASGVAYNEQFF
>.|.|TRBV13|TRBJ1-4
TGTGCCAGCAGCTTAGCGACCCGGGGGGGCGCGGCTAATGAAAAACTGTTTTTT
CASSLATRGGAANEKLFF
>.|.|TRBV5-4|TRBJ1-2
TGTGCCAGCAGCTTGCCGAGGACGGGAGATGGCTACACCTTC
CASSLPRTGDGYTF